This TCR beta chain was profiled in a study of CD8 T cells in ankylosing spondylitis. In its sample, this clonotype was seen a few times. For TCR beta, libraries came from quantitative 5'-RACE with molecular barcodes. From the 5' RACE reads, TCRdb called clonotypes with MiXCR, one entry per CDR3 protein. This table holds around 300,000 distinct CDR3 sequences, under 25% found once. CDR1 MNHEY and CDR2 SVGAGI come from the germline V gene. CDR3 length equals 15 residues. V shed 3 bases and J shed 4 bases, with 12 bases lying between them. Sequenced input: blood, either unsorted or a sorted T cell fraction (not recorded which). The rearrangement uses TRBV6-5 and TRBJ2-2; the D gene could be TRBD1 or TRBD2 (5 bases each). This clonotype originated in a female donor with ankylosing spondylitis or in good health (not recorded which). The CDR3 region has the DNA TGTGCCAGCAGTTATCTCGCAGGGAGCACCGGGGAGCTGTTTTTT. It specifies CASSYLAGSTGELFF.